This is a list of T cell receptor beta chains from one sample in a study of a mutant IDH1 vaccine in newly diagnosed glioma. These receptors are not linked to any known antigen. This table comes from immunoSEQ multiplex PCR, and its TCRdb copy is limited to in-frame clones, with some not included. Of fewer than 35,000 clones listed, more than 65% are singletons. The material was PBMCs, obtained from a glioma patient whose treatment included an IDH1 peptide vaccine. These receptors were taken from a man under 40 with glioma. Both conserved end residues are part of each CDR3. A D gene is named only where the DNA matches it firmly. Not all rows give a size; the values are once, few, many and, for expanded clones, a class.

CASSRDEYYNEQFF	TGCGCCAGCAGCCGGGACGAATATTACAATGAGCAGTTCTTC	TRBV10-1	TRBJ2-1	-	-	14
CASSLSGQGTEAFF	TGCGCCAGCAGCTTGTCGGGACAGGGGACTGAAGCTTTCTTT	TRBV5-1	TRBJ1-1	few	TRBD1	14
CASSRGLAGTGELFF	TGTGCCAGCAGCCGGGGTCTGGCGGGCACCGGGGAGCTGTTTTTT	TRBV2	TRBJ2-2	-	-	15
CASSIGTGGNEQYF	TGTGCCAGCAGCATCGGGACAGGGGGCAACGAGCAGTACTTC	TRBV6-5	TRBJ2-7	once	TRBD1	14
CASSAQTSSYNEQFF	TGTGCCAGCAGCGCCCAGACGAGCTCCTACAATGAGCAGTTCTTC	TRBV6-1	TRBJ2-1	-	-	15
CASSRDGNEKLFF	TGTGCCAGCAGCCGGGACGGTAATGAAAAACTGTTTTTT	TRBV28	TRBJ1-4	-	-	13
CASSLGGPPNEKLFF	TGCGCCAGCAGCTTGGGAGGGCCACCTAATGAAAAACTGTTTTTT	TRBV5-1	TRBJ1-4	-	-	15
CASATGLAGGDEQYF	TGTGCCAGCGCCACGGGGCTAGCGGGAGGTGACGAGCAGTACTTC	TRBV4-2	TRBJ2-7	-	TRBD2	15
CASSLIVPTEAFF	TGTGCCAGCAGCTTGATCGTGCCCACTGAAGCTTTCTTT	TRBV5-6	TRBJ1-1	-	-	13
CASNPDSSYEQYF	TGCGCCAGCAATCCCGACAGTTCCTACGAGCAGTACTTC	TRBV5-1	TRBJ2-7	-	-	13
CASSPGGNQPQHF	TGTGCCAGCTCCCCCGGGGGCAATCAGCCCCAGCATTTT	TRBV18	TRBJ1-5	-	-	13
CASSYSGGNTEAFF	TGTGCCAGCAGTTACTCGGGAGGGAACACTGAAGCTTTCTTT	TRBV6-6	TRBJ1-1	few	-	14
CASSPIAGAYNEQFF	TGTGCCAGCAGCCCAATAGCGGGAGCCTACAATGAGCAGTTCTTC	TRBV7-6	TRBJ2-1	-	TRBD2	15
CASSQEGTGMVQYF	TGCGCCAGCAGCCAAGAGGGGACAGGGATGGTTCAGTACTTC	TRBV4-1	TRBJ2-4	once	TRBD1	14
CASSLGSGEKLFF	TGTGCCAGCAGCTTAGGAAGTGGGGAAAAACTGTTTTTT	TRBV11-2	TRBJ1-4	-	-	13
CASSQEGPGTGYRDEQYF	TGCGCCAGCAGCCAAGAAGGGCCCGGGACAGGGTATAGAGACGAGCAGTACTTC	TRBV4-1	TRBJ2-7	-	TRBD1	18
CASSSDYEQYF	TGCGCCAGCAGCTCTGACTACGAGCAGTACTTC	TRBV5-1	TRBJ2-7	-	-	11
CASSQRTTTSEKLFF	TGTGCCAGCAGTCAAAGGACTACTACAAGCGAAAAACTGTTTTTT	TRBV25-1	TRBJ1-4	-	-	15
CASSQEQGGQPQHF	TGCGCCAGCAGCCAAGAGCAGGGCGGTCAGCCCCAGCATTTT	TRBV4-1	TRBJ1-5	-	-	14
CASSKTRGSIGELFF	TGTGCCAGCAGCAAAACACGGGGATCTATCGGGGAGCTGTTTTTT	TRBV7-9	TRBJ2-2	-	-	15
CSVEISYEQYF	TGCAGCGTTGAGATTTCCTACGAGCAGTACTTC	TRBV29-1	TRBJ2-7	-	-	11
CAISERENTEAFF	TGTGCCATCAGTGAAAGAGAGAACACTGAAGCTTTCTTT	TRBV10-3	TRBJ1-1	-	-	13
CASSLKAGANTEAFF	TGTGCCAGCAGCTTGAAGGCAGGGGCGAACACTGAAGCTTTCTTT	TRBV5-4	TRBJ1-1	few	-	15
CASSPLLTSAACEQYF	TGTGCCAGCTCACCACTATTGACTAGCGCGGCCTGCGAGCAGTACTTC	TRBV18	TRBJ2-7	-	TRBD2	16
CASSLDTSFGEQFF	TGTGCCAGCAGCTTAGATACTTCCTTCGGTGAGCAGTTCTTC	TRBV7-9	TRBJ2-1	-	-	14
CASSLRQRSGANVLTF	TGTGCCAGCAGCTTACGACAGCGCTCTGGGGCCAACGTCCTGACTTTC	TRBV7-2	TRBJ2-6	-	-	16
CASSPIGYLAANYGYTF	TGTGCCAGTAGTCCGATAGGGTACCTCGCGGCTAACTATGGCTACACCTTC	TRBV19	TRBJ1-2	-	-	17
CASFRGTEAFF	TGTGCCAGTTTCAGGGGAACTGAAGCTTTCTTT	TRBV6-5	TRBJ1-1	-	-	11
CSARDWDEQYF	TGCAGTGCTAGAGATTGGGACGAGCAGTACTTC	TRBV20-1	TRBJ2-7	-	-	11
CASSWQGGNTEAFF	TGCGCCAGCAGCTGGCAGGGAGGGAACACTGAAGCTTTCTTT	TRBV5-1	TRBJ1-1	-	-	14
CAWRRGTQETQYF	TGTGCCTGGAGGAGGGGGACCCAAGAGACCCAGTACTTC	TRBV30	TRBJ2-5	-	-	13
CASARGVISYEQYF	TGTGCTAGTGCGCGGGGGGTCATTTCCTACGAGCAGTACTTC	TRBV12-5	TRBJ2-7	-	TRBD2	14
CASSWDREKQYF	TGTGCCAGCAGTTGGGACAGGGAGAAGCAGTACTTC	TRBV6-5	TRBJ2-7	-	TRBD1	12
CASSLTVNTEAFF	TGTGCCAGCAGCTTGACAGTGAACACTGAAGCTTTCTTT	TRBV5-8	TRBJ1-1	-	-	13
CGWSMNTEAFF	TGCGGATGGTCCATGAACACTGAAGCTTTCTTT	TRBV20-1	TRBJ1-1	few	-	11
CASSQDGWASGNTIYF	TGCGCCAGCAGCCAAGATGGGTGGGCAAGCGGAAACACCATATATTTT	TRBV4-1	TRBJ1-3	-	-	16
CASRGAGIYEQYF	TGTGCCAGCAGAGGGGCAGGAATCTACGAGCAGTACTTC	TRBV27	TRBJ2-7	-	-	13
CASSLAGVKDTQYF	TGTGCCAGCAGTCTAGCGGGAGTAAAGGATACGCAGTATTTT	TRBV6-1	TRBJ2-3	-	TRBD2	14
CASSLGTGNGNEQFF	TGTGCCAGCAGCTTGGGGACAGGGAACGGCAATGAGCAGTTCTTC	TRBV5-4	TRBJ2-1	-	TRBD1	15
CASAGGPAYYEQYF	TGTGCCAGCGCGGGGGGGCCAGCGTACTACGAGCAGTACTTC	TRBV7-8	TRBJ2-7	-	TRBD2	14
CASSPGRGFSPQHF	TGTGCCAGCTCCCCAGGGAGGGGATTCAGTCCCCAGCATTTT	TRBV7-9	TRBJ1-5	-	-	14
CASSVGQGLGEQYF	TGTGCCAGCAGCGTAGGGCAGGGTTTAGGCGAGCAGTACTTC	TRBV9	TRBJ2-7	-	-	14
CAHSSGLLSYEQYF	TGTGCCCACTCCTCCGGACTGTTATCCTACGAGCAGTACTTC	TRBV30	TRBJ2-7	once	-	14